This record covers a single T cell receptor beta chain. Its binding antigen is unknown. Nothing much larger sits one base from this clone, and base qualities are not available. The sample is drawn from a study of siplizumab effects on memory and regulatory T cells (dated by TCRdb to 2018 to 2020). Regarding the study in general: The study examined how the anti-CD2 antibody siplizumab affects alloreactive T-cell subsets in allogeneic mixed lymphocyte reactions built from human PBMCs.

The CDR3, cysteine through phenylalanine, is 15 amino acids long. The entry retains the CDR3 DNA only, 45 bases that are in frame from base 1. As encoded in the germline V gene (reference sequence), CDR1 is SEHNR while CDR2 is FQNEAQ. V is trimmed back by 5 bases and J by 0 bases, and the junction contains 4 bases that no gene match accounts for. General findings and caveats noted by the study authors: Of the alloreactive CD4+ clones that could be mapped, the Treg-derived share averaged about 63% with siplizumab compared with 25% to 30% in control reactions. Siplizumab significantly lowered the cumulative frequency of alloreactive sequences that could be traced to unstimulated CD4+ memory T cells. Unstimulated naive T cells appeared more diverse than memory T cells, and naive cells seemed to contribute substantially to the alloresponse. For roughly 75-97% of proliferating CD4+ or CD8+ clones, no naive or memory phenotype could be assigned. Sequences below about 10^-5 frequency were poorly captured, so only a minor fraction of alloreactive clones could be mapped to unstimulated subsets. No functional confirmation was obtained for the suppressive function of proliferating Tregs from siplizumab cultures.

Libraries came from the immunoSEQ multiplex PCR assay. Approximately 100,000 TCR templates per sample were assayed on the deep sequencing platform. Genomic DNA extracted from sorted T cells was used for TCRbeta CDR3 sequencing. Regarding the original processing steps: Clonal analysis of TCRbeta CDR3 data was done in the R programming language. Comparing unstimulated samples against CFSE-low samples taken after the reaction was how alloreactive CD4+ and CD8+ clones were defined. Alloreactive CD4+ clones were assigned to regulatory or non-regulatory origin by matching sequences to sorted unstimulated Treg and non-Treg repertoires. TCRdb took over this immuneACCESS table, retaining in-frame rearrangements with V and J assigned. Such tables are incomplete; in checked studies, under half of the missing clones stem from an unresolved V gene, and the remainder is unexplained. V and J calls and clone size come straight from that table; D and trimming were deduced from the DNA. Present in this sample are about 91,000 clones, over 85% of which were seen just once. The ten largest clonotypes hold 6.5% of the sample.

Sorted unstimulated T cells and proliferating T cells recovered from mixed lymphocyte reactions were subjected to TCRbeta CDR3 sequencing. Fresh whole blood from roughly nine HLA-typed healthy donors was used as the source from which PBMCs were isolated. The chain employs TRBV7-9 and TRBJ1-1, with 9 middle bases fitting TRBD1. The sequenced sample was CD8+ T cells sorted from blood. The receptor was derived from a human donor in good health. The DNA is TGTGCCAGCAGCCCCGGGACAGGGATGAACACTGAAGCTTTCTTT. This yields the protein CASSPGTGMNTEAFF.